The rows below give T cell receptor beta chains drawn from one sample of a study of T cells in localized non-small cell lung cancer. TCRdb's table, derived via immunoSEQ multiplex PCR, lists solely in-frame clones and lacks some. The sample contains approximately 11,000 clones, just under 30% of which appear only once. The input for sequencing was lung tumor tissue, taken before any cancer treatment. The receptors originated from a man aged 40 to 75 with stage I lung adenocarcinoma. CDR3s include the opening cysteine and the closing phenylalanine or tryptophan.

cdr3_length	j_call	v_call	cdr3_aa
17	TRBJ1-6	TRBV11-3	CASSLGPGGTGASPLHF
14	TRBJ1-6	TRBV11-3	CASSLMGGNSPLHF
14	TRBJ1-1	TRBV10-3	CAISERGTNTEAFF
16	TRBJ1-1	TRBV19	CASSSRTGGFGTEAFF
14	TRBJ1-5	TRBV5-1	CASSDGGSNQPQHF
18	TRBJ2-1	TRBV18	CASSTGIPGQGITNEQFF
14	TRBJ2-2	TRBV12-5	CASGLGQSTGELFF
16	TRBJ2-7	TRBV15	CATSRDLTGGTYEQYF
12	TRBJ1-1	TRBV12-5	CASTLTGFEAFF
15	TRBJ2-7	TRBV11-3	CASSLLAGGSYEQYF
15	TRBJ2-7	TRBV5-1	CASRQTDFSSYEQYF
20	TRBJ2-3	TRBV19	CASSISGSGLAAGDTDTQYF
18	TRBJ1-3	TRBV30	CAWRNTGGGTISGNTIYF
14	TRBJ1-2	TRBV5-1	CASSFETGGYGYTF
19	TRBJ2-1	TRBV9	CASSARGSTGTLSYNEQFF
14	TRBJ1-2	TRBV11-3	CASSGGPNGYGYTF
15	TRBJ1-5	TRBV6-8	CASRGKGEENQPQHF
14	TRBJ1-1	TRBV6-8	CASNLRGRTGEAFF
16	TRBJ2-2	TRBV11-3	CASSLYRSPGAGELFF
14	TRBJ1-2	TRBV9	CASSVEGVAYGYTF
13	TRBJ1-1	TRBV7-2	CASSQIRQTEAFF
13	TRBJ1-5	TRBV2	CASSETGVGPQHF
17	TRBJ1-4	TRBV11-3	CASSSAPDGTTNEKLFF
14	TRBJ1-1	TRBV25-1	CASSVRTGNTEAFF
14	TRBJ2-1	TRBV11-3	CASSFQPRDNEQFF
17	TRBJ2-1	TRBV5-1	CASSFGLAVEKYNEQFF
15	TRBJ2-5	TRBV6-1	CASSEAQGREETQYF
12	TRBJ1-1	TRBV19	CASSTGPRSAFF
16	TRBJ2-2	TRBV19	CASSYTGTANTGELFF
15	TRBJ2-5	TRBV6-8	CASSYLTGIGETQYF
14	TRBJ1-5	TRBV11-3	CASSQTGGNQPQHF
14	TRBJ1-2	TRBV11-3	CASSPPQGMGGYTF
14	TRBJ1-4	TRBV6-8	CASSPGAQTEKLFF
14	TRBJ2-5	TRBV15	CATSDRQGWETQYF
14	TRBJ2-6	TRBV30	CAWSGGAGANVLTF
16	TRBJ2-7	TRBV6-8	CASSYFRDRATYEQYF
17	TRBJ2-2	TRBV6-8	CASRQPTGPQGTGELFF
13	TRBJ2-5	TRBV6-8	CASRPGTDRTQYF
17	TRBJ2-2	TRBV9	CASSGGIRGPGTGELFF
16	TRBJ2-3	TRBV11-3	CASSLEGGVSTDTQYF
14	TRBJ1-5	TRBV6-8	CATTGRQPDQPQHF
15	TRBJ2-3	TRBV9	CASSYSGQGTDTQYF
14	TRBJ1-1	TRBV9	CASSSRLGNTEAFF
19	TRBJ2-1	TRBV6-8	CASSYSNSLAGGSYNEQFF
17	TRBJ1-6	TRBV11-3	CASSLAPGYGGNSPLHF
14	TRBJ1-2	TRBV11-3	CASSFPTGGDGYTF
15	TRBJ2-5	TRBV5-1	CASSVERGAQETQYF
16	TRBJ1-1	TRBV5-1	CASSLASDRENTEAFF
14	TRBJ1-5	TRBV11-3	CASSLLGEGQPQHF
14	TRBJ1-5	TRBV5-1	CASSLGQANQPQHF
12	TRBJ2-2	TRBV2	CASSGGPGELFF
15	TRBJ1-6	TRBV19	CASTESGTDNSPLHF
17	TRBJ1-3	TRBV6-8	CASSYLKTSISGNTIYF
14	TRBJ1-2	TRBV9	CASSVDGGDYGYTF